These 13 T cell receptor beta chains came from one sample sequenced in a study of cytomegalovirus exposure and HLA in healthy donors. 13 Jbeta primers and 60 Vbeta primers were used for the PCR. Some clones are missing from TCRdb's copy, which holds only in-frame ones; the method was immunoSEQ multiplex PCR. The sample includes about 170,000 clones, 80% of them seen just once. Sequencing input: PBMCs. These receptors all stem from a male donor in good health and CMV-seronegative.

The chain joins TRBV10-2 to TRBJ1-5, with D tentatively TRBD1 (6 bases). Trimming cost V 6 bases and J 6 bases, with 15 bases left between them. The CDR3 extends over 14 amino acids. Looked up from germline, CDR1 is WSHSY and CDR2 is SAAADI. CDR3 sequence: CASRDAGAGQPQHF. In DNA form, the CDR3 reads TGCGCCAGCAGGGACGCAGGGGCCGGTCAGCCCCAGCATTTT.

The V call is TRBV6-1, the J call TRBJ2-2; TRBD1 matches 7 bases. This CDR3 is 15 amino acids long. The V segment lost 5 bases and the J segment 0 bases; nucleotides outside the gene matches: 3. Per germline, CDR1 MNHNS and CDR2 SASEGT. CDR3 protein: CASSRTGSNTGELFF. The CDR3 region has the DNA TGTGCCAGCAGTCGGACAGGTTCGAACACCGGGGAGCTGTTTTTT.

The gene calls are TRBV19 and TRBJ2-3, with unresolved D. CDR3 size: 13 residues. Deletions cut 2 bases from V and 4 bases from J, with 7 bases between. Germline CDR1 and CDR2: LNHDA and SQIVND (reference sequence). The DNA of the CDR3 is TGTGCCAGTAGTATATCCCGGGCAGATACGCAGTATTTT. Amino acid sequence: CASSISRADTQYF.

V usage is TRBV5-1 and J usage is TRBJ2-7, with D maybe TRBD1 (5 bases). Germline CDR1 reads SGHRS; CDR2 reads YFSETQ. This CDR3 spans 15 amino acids. The ends were cut back, 4 bases at V and 2 bases at J, with 16 bases in the middle. This chain's CDR3 is CASSRTGSNPYEQYF. The CDR3 region has the DNA TGCGCCAGCAGCCGAACAGGATCGAATCCCTACGAGCAGTACTTC.

This chain links TRBV29-1 with TRBJ1-1, with 10 bases that match TRBD1. The germline V gene encodes CDR1 SQVTM and CDR2 ANQGSEA. Unmatched junction bases numbered 7, after V lost 5 bases and J lost 1 base. The CDR3 spans 15 residues. The CDR3 bases are TGCAGCGTTACCGGGACAGGGGTTTGGAACACTGAAGCTTTCTTT. Encoded protein: CSVTGTGVWNTEAFF.

The chain combines TRBV15 with TRBJ2-5; unclear D gene. The J call may be in error: the DNA end matches TRBJ2-7 better. Germline V CDR1 and CDR2: LNHNV, YYDKDF (reference sequence). The CDR3 runs 12 residues. The CDR3 region has the DNA TGTGCCACCAGCAGAGATCGCCACGAGCAGTACTTC. The encoded protein is CATSRDRHEQYF.

Only a few counts were recorded for this clone. CDR3 coding DNA: TGTGCCAGCAGCCGGACAGGAACCACAGATACGCAGTATTTT. Residues: CASSRTGTTDTQYF. The genes are TRBV9 and TRBJ2-3; TRBD1 agrees at 7 bases. This CDR3 has 14 residues. CDR1 and CDR2 (germline): SGDLS, YYNGEE. The J segment lost 2 bases and the V segment lost 4 bases, leaving 4 bases of the junction unmatched.

This clone was seen only once. The rearrangement uses TRBV5-1 and TRBJ1-1; tentatively, D is TRBD1 (6 bases). The CDR3 consists of 12 residues. Germline V lookup: CDR1 SGHRS, CDR2 YFSETQ. Trimming left V 0 bases short and J 11 bases short, with 11 bases between. This CDR3 is CASSLEGDVAFF. As DNA, the CDR3 is TGCGCCAGCAGCTTGGAGGGGGACGTGGCTTTCTTT. Full variable domain (outside the CDR3, taken from reference TRBV5-1 and TRBJ1-1): KAGVTQTPRYLIKTRGQQVTLSCSPISGHRSVSWYQQTPGQGLQFLFEYFSETQRNKGNFPGRFSGRQFSNSRSEMNVSTLELGDSALYLCASSLEGDVAFFGQGTRLTVV.

The chain couples TRBV11-2 to TRBJ2-5; 7 positions agree with TRBD1. The germline gives CDR1 SGHAT, CDR2 FQNNGV. The CDR3 extends over 17 amino acids. V was pared by 5 bases and J by 1 base, with 13 bases of the junction left unmatched. The CDR3 DNA follows: TGTGCCAGCAGCCACCTTTTCAGACAGGGACCCCAAGAGACCCAGTACTTC. Protein product: CASSHLFRQGPQETQYF.

This clone was seen only a few times. The chain links TRBV7-6 to TRBJ1-6; possibly TRBD1 for D (6 bases). The length of the CDR3 is 13 residues. Germline V lookup: CDR1 SGHVS, CDR2 FNYEAQ. Trimming cost V 5 bases and J 9 bases, with 11 bases left between them. CDR3 bases: TGTGCCAGCAGCGTTCAGGGGCGTTCACCCCTCCACTTT. It is translated as CASSVQGRSPLHF.

CDR3 sequence reads: CASRNRQGLWGYGYTF. DNA of the CDR3: TGTGCCAGCAGGAACCGACAGGGCCTCTGGGGCTATGGCTACACCTTC. The chain carries TRBV5-4 and TRBJ1-2, with 7 bases identical to TRBD1. CDR3 size: 16 residues. Germline V gene lookup returns CDR1 SGHNT and CDR2 YYREEE (reference sequence). V lost 5 bases, J lost 4 bases, and 14 bases stayed unmatched.

This chain connects TRBV5-6 to TRBJ2-3; 8 bases line up with TRBD1. The J segment lost 2 bases and the V segment lost 4 bases, leaving 6 bases of the junction unmatched. This CDR3 is built from 15 residues. Germline CDR1 reads SGHDT; CDR2 reads YYEEEE. In DNA form, the CDR3 reads TGTGCCAGCAGCCCGACAGGGGCCACCACAGATACGCAGTATTTT. Its translation is CASSPTGATTDTQYF. The complete variable domain, with remaining parts taken from reference TRBV5-6 and TRBJ2-3, reads DAGVTQSPTHLIKTRGQQVTLRCSPKSGHDTVSWYQQALGQGPQFIFQYYEEEERQRGNFPDRFSGHQFPNYSSELNVNALLLGDSALYLCASSPTGATTDTQYFGPGTRLTVL.

The chain combines TRBV5-4 with TRBJ1-1; D is possibly TRBD1 (6 bases). This CDR3 is built from 17 residues. From germline, CDR1 is SGHNT and CDR2 YYREEE (reference sequence). V lost 4 bases and J lost 1, with 20 bases in between. DNA of the CDR3: TGTGCCAGCAGCCCTGCAGGGGCGACCGCCCCGAACACTGAAGCTTTCTTT. This encodes CASSPAGATAPNTEAFF.